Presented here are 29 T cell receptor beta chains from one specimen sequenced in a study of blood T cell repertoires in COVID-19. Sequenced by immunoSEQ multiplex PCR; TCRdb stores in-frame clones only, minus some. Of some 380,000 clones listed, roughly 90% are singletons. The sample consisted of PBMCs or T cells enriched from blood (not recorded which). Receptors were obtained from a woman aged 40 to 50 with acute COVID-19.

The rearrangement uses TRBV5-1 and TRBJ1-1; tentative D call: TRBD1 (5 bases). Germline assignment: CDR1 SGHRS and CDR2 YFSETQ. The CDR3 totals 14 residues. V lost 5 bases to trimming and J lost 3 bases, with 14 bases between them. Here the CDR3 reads CASRVGGVDTEAFF. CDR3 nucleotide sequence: TGCGCCAGCAGGGTGGGGGGAGTGGACACTGAAGCTTTCTTT.

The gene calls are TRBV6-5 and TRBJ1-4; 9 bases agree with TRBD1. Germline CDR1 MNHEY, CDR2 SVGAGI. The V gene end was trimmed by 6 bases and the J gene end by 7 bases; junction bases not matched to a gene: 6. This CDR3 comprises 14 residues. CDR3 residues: CASRPQGAPEKLFF. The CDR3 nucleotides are TGTGCCAGCAGACCACAGGGGGCCCCTGAAAAACTGTTTTTT.

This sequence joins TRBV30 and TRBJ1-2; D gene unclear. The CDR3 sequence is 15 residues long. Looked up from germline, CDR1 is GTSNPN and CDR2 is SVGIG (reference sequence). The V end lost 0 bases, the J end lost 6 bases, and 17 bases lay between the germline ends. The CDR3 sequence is CAWSVGIREFDGYTF. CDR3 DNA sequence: TGTGCCTGGAGTGTAGGGATCCGGGAATTTGATGGCTACACCTTC.

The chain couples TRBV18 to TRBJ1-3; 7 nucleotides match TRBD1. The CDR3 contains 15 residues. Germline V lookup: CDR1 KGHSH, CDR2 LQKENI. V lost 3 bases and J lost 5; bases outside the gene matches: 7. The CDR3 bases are TGTGCCAGCTCACCTAGGGACAGCGGACGAAACACCATATATTTT. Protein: CASSPRDSGRNTIYF.

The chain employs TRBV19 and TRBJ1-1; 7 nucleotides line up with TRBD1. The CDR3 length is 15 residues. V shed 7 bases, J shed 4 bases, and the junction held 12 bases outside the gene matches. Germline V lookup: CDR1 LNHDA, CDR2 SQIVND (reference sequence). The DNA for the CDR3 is TGTGCCAGTATCTACTCCAGGGGGGTGGGCACTGAAGCTTTCTTT. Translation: CASIYSRGVGTEAFF.

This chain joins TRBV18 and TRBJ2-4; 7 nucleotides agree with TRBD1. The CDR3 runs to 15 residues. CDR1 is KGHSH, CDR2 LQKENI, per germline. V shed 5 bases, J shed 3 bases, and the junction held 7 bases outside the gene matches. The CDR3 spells CASSFPTGDKNIQYF. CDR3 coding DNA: TGTGCCAGCTCATTTCCCACAGGGGACAAAAACATTCAGTACTTC.

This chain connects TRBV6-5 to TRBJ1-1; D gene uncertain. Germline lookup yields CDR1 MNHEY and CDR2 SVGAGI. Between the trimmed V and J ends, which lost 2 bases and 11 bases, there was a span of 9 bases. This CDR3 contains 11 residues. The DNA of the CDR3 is TGTGCCAGCAGTTACCCGCCGCGGGCTTTCTTT. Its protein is CASSYPPRAFF.

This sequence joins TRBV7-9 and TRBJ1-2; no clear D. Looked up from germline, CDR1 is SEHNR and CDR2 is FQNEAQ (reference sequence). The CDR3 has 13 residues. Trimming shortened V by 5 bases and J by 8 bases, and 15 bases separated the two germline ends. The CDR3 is CASSAPLREGYTF. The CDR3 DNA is TGTGCCAGCAGCGCGCCCTTAAGAGAGGGCTACACCTTC.

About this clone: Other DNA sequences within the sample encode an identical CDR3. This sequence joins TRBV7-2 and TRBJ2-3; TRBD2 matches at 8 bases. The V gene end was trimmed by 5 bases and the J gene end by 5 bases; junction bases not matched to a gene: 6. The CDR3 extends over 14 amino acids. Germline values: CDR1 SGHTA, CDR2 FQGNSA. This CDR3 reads CASSLRGGLDTQYF. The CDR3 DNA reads TGTGCCAGCAGCCTCCGGGGGGGCCTAGATACGCAGTATTTT.

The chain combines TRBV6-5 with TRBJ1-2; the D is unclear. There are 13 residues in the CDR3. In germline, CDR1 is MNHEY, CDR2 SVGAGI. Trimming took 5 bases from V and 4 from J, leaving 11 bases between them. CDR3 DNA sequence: TGTGCCAGCAGTCGTCAGGATACCTATGGCTACACCTTC. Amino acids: CASSRQDTYGYTF.

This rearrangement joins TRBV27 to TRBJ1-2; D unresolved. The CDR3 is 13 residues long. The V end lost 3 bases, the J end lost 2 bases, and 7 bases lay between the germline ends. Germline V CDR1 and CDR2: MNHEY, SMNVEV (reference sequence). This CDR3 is CASSLSGNYGYTF. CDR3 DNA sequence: TGTGCCAGCAGTTTGTCGGGGAACTATGGCTACACCTTC.

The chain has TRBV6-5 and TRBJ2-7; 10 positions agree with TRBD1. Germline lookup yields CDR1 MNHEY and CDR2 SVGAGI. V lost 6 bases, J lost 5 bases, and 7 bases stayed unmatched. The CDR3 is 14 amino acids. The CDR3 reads CASRRRDRGDEQYF. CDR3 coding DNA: TGTGCCAGCAGACGAAGGGACAGGGGAGACGAGCAGTACTTC.

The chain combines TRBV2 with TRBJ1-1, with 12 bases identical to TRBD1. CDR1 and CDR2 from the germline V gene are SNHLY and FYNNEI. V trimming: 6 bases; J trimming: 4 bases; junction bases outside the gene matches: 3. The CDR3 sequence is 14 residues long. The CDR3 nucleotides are TGTGCCAGCAGGGGGACAGGGGGCGGCACTGAAGCTTTCTTT. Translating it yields CASRGTGGGTEAFF.

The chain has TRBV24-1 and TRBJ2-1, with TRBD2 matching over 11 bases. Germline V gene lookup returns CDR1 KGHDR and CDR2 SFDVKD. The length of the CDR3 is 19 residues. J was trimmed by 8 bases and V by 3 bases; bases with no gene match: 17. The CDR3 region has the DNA TGTGCCACCAGTGATGGCGGGGCTAGCGGGGGGCCCGGGTTGGATGAGCAGTTCTTC. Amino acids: CATSDGGASGGPGLDEQFF.

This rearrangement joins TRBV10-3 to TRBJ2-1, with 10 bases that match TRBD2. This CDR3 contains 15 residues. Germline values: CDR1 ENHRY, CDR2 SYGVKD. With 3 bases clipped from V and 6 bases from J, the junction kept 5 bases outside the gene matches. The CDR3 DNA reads TGTGCCATCAGTGACCCAAGCGGGGGGGCCAATGAGCAGTTCTTC. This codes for CAISDPSGGANEQFF.

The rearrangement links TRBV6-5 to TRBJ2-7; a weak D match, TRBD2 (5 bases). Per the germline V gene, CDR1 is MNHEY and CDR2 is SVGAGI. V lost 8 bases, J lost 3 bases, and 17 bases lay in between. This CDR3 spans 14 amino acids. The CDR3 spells CASGKLEGLYEQYF. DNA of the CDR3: TGTGCCAGCGGAAAACTAGAGGGCCTCTACGAGCAGTACTTC.

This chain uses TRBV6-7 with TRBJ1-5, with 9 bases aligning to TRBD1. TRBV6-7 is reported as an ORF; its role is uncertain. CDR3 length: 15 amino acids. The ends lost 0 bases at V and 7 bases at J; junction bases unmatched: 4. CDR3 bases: TGTGCCAGCAGTTACTCCGGGACAGGGAGGCAGCCCCAGCATTTT. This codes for CASSYSGTGRQPQHF.

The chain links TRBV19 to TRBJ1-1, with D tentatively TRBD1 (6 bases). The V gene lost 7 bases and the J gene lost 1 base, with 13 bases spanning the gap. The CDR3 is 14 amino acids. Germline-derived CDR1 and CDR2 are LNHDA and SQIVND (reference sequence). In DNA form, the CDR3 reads TGTGCCAGTATGTGGGGGCAGTCGAACACTGAAGCTTTCTTT. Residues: CASMWGQSNTEAFF.

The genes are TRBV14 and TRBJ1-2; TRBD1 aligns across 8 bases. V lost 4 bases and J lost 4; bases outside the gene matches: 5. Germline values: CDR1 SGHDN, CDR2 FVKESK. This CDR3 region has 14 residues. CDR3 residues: CASSPPGQGYGYTF. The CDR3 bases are TGTGCCAGCAGCCCCCCTGGACAGGGCTATGGCTACACCTTC.

CDR3 sequence: CASSEALAGDQPQHF. CDR3 nucleotides: TGTGCCAGCAGTGAAGCATTGGCGGGGGATCAGCCCCAGCATTTT. The chain combines TRBV2 with TRBJ1-5, with D tentatively TRBD1 (5 bases). Germline lookup yields CDR1 SNHLY and CDR2 FYNNEI. The CDR3 has 15 residues. Between the trimmed V and J ends, which lost 0 bases and 5 bases, there was a span of 11 bases.

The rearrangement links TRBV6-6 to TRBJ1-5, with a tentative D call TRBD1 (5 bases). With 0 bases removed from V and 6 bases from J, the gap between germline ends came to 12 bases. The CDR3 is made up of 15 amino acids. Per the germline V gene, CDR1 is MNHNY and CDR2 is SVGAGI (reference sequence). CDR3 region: CASSYSSQGGQPQHF. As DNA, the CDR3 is TGTGCCAGCAGTTACTCGTCGCAGGGAGGTCAGCCCCAGCATTTT.

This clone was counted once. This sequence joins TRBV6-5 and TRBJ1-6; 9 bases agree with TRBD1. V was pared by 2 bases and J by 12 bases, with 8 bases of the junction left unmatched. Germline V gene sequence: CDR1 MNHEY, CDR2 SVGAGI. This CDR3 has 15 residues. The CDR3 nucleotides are TGTGCCAGCAGTTACGATGGGACAGGGTTCTTACCCCTCCACTTT. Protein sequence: CASSYDGTGFLPLHF.

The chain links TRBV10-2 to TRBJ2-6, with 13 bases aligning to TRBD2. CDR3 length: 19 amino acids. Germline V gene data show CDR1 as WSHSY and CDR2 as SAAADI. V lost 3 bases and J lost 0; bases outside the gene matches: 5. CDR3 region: CASSDGTSGALSGANVLTF. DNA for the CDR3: TGCGCCAGCAGTGATGGGACTAGCGGGGCTCTCTCTGGGGCCAACGTCCTGACTTTC.

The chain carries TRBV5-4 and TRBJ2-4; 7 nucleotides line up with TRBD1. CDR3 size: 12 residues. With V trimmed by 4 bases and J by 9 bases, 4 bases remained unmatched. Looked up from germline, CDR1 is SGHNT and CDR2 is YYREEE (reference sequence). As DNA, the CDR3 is TGTGCCAGCAGCCGAGGGGGCTCCATTCAGTACTTC. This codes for CASSRGGSIQYF.

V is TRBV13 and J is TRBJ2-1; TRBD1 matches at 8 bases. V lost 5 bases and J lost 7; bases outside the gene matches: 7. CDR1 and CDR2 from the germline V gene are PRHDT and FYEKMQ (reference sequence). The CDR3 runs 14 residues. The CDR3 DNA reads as TGTGCCAGCAGCCTGACAGGGGTTTGGAATGAGCAGTTCTTC. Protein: CASSLTGVWNEQFF. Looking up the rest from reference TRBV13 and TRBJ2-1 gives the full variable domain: AAGVIQSPRHLIKEKRETATLKCYPIPRHDTVYWYQQGPGQDPQFLISFYEKMQSDKGSIPDRFSAQQFSDYHSELNMSSLELGDSALYFCASSLTGVWNEQFFGPGTRLTVL.

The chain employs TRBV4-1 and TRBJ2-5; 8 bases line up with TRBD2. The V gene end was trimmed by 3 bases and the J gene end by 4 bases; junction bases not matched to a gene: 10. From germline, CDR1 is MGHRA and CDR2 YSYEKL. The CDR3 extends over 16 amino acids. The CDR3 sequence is CASSHRAGARGETQYF. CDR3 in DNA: TGCGCCAGCAGCCATAGAGCGGGGGCCCGGGGAGAGACCCAGTACTTC.

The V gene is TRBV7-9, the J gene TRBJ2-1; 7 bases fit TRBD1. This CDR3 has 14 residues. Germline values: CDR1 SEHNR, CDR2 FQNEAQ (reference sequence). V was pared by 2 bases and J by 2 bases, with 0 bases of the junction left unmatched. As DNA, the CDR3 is TGTGCCAGCAGCTTACAGGGGGCCTACAATGAGCAGTTCTTC. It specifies CASSLQGAYNEQFF.

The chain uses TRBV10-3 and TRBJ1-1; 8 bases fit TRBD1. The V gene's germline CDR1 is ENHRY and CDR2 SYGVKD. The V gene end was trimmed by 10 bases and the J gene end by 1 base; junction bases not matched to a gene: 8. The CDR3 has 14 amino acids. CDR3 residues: CASRETGENTEAFF. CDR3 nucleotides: TGTGCCAGCAGGGAGACAGGGGAGAACACTGAAGCTTTCTTT.

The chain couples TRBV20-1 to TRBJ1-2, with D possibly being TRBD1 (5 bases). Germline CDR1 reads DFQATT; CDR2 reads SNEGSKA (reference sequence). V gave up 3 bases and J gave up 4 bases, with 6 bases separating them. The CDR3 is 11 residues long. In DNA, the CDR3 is TGCAGTGCTAGTCAGGGCTATGGCTACACCTTC. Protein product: CSASQGYGYTF.